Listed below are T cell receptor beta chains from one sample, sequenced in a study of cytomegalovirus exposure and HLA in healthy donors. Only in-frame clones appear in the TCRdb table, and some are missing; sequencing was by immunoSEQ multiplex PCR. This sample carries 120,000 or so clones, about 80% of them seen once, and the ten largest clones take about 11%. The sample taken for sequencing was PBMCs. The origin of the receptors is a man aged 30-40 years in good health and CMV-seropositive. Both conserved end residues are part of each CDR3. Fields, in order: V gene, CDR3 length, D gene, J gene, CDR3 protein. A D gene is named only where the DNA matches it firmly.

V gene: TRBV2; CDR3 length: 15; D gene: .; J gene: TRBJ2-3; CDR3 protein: CATRGLASGTDTQYF
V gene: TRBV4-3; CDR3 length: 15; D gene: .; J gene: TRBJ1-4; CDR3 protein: CASSQDLRSNEKLFF
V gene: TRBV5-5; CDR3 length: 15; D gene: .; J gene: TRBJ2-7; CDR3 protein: CASSPIQEGSYEQYF
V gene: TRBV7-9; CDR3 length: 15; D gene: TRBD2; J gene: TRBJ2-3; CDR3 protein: CASSLAAVPTDTQYF
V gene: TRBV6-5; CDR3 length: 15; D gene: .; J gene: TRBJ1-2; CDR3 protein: CASSTNEEGGYGYTF
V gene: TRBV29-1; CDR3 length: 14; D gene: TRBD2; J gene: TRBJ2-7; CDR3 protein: CSVEELAGGYEQYF
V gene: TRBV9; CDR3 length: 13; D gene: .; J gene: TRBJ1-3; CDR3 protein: CASSYNSGNTIYF
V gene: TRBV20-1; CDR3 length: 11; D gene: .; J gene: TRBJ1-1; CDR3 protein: CSASEASEAFF
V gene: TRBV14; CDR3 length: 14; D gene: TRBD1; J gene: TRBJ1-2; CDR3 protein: CASSQETGFYGYTF
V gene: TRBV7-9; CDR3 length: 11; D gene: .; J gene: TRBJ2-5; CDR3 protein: CASSFRETQYF
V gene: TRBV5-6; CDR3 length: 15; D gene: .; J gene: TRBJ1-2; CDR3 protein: CASSAPGEGMYGYTF
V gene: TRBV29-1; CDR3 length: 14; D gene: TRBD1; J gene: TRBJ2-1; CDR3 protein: CSVSGDRGRDEQFF
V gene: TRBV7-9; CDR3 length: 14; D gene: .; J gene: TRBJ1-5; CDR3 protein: CASSLGTEGQPQHF
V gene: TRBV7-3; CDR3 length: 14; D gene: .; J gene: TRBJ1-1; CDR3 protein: CASSSGGRGTEAFF
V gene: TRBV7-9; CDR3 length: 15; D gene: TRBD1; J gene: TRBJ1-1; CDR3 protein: CASSPGTGGSTEAFF
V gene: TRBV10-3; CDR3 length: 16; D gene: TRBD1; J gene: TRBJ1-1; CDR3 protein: CAIKVGTGGENTEAFF
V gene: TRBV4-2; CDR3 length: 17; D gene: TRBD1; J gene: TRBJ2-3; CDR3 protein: CASSQGVSGQGTDTQYF
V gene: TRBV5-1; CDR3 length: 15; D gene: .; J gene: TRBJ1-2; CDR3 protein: CASSFTRTSAYGYTF
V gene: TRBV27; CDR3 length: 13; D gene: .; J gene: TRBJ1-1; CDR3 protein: CASSLGEGMRAFF
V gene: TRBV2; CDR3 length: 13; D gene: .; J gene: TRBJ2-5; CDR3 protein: CASSAGRGETQYF
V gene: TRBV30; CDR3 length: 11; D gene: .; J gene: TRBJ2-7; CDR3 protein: CAWGASYEQYF
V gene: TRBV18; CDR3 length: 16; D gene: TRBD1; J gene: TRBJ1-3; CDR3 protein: CASSPRQGIAGNTIYF
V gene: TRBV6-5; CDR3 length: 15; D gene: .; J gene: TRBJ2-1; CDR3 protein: CASSYSVGGYNEQFF
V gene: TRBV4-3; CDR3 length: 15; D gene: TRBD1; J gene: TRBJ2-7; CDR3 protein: CASSQTTGEWYEQYF
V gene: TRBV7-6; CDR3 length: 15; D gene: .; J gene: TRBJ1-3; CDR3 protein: CASSLYSSSGNTIYF
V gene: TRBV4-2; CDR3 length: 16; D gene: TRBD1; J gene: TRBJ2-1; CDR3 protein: CASSQADRVSYNEQFF
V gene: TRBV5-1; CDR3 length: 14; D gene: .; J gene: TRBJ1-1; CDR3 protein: CASSLVARGTEAFF
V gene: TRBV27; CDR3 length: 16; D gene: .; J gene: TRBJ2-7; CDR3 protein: CASSLGPPTGAYEQYF
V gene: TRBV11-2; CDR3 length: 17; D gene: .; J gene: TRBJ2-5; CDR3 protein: CASSQSPNRGLQETQYF
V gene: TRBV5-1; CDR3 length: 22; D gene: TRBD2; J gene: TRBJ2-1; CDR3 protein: CASSLYPGGGLAGGVSGNEQFF
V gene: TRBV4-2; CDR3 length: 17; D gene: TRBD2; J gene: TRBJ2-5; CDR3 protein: CASSPGLAGGPMQTQYF
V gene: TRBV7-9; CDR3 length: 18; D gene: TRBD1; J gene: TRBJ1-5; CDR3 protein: CASSLGTGGRLSNQPQHF
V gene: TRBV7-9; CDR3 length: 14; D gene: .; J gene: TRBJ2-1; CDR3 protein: CASSLFLTESEQFF
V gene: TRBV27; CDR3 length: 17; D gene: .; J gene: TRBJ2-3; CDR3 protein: CASRSSSMARGTDTQYF
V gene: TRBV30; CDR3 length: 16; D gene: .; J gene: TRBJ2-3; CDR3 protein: CACHTPGTVPTDTQYF
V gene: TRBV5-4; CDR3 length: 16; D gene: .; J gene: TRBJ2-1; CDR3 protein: CASSSPKCLSYNEQFF
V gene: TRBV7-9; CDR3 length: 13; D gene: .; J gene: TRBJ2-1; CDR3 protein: CSSTPRAYNEQFF
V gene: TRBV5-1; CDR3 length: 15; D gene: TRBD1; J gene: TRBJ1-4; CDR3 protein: CASSAMTGSNEKLFF
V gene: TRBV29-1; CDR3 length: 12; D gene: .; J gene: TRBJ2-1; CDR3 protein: CSAGGGSGEQFF
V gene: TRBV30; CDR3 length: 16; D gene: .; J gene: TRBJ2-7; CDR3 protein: CAWTPDPFRDHYEQYF
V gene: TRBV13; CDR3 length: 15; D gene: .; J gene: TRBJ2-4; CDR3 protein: CASSVRTVSSNIQYF
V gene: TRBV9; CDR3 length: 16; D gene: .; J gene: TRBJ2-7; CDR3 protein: CASSSSLRAESYEQYF
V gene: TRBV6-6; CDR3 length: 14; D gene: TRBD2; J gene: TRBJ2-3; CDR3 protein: CASSYRTSPNTQYF
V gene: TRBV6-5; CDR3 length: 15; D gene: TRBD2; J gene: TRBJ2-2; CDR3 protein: CASSLAGGGTGELFF
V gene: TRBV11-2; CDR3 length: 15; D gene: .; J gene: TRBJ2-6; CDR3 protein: CASSPTFGGANVLTF
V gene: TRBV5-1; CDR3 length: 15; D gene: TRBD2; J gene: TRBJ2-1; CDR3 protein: CASSLAGGPGNEQFF